This TCR beta chain was found in a study of CD8+ T cells in alopecia areata. Study-level background: Each day, treated patients took oral tofacitinib twice, at 5 to 10 mg per dose.

Lesional scalp punch biopsies and peripheral blood came from alopecia areata patients. RNA extraction was followed by reverse transcription into cDNA, which acted as the sequencing template. Here immunoSEQ multiplex PCR was the method, and the copy in TCRdb shows in-frame clones only, minus some. The sample includes 150,000 or so clones, around 47% of them seen just once. Regarding the study as a whole: Normal scalp showed lower clonality than lesional scalp, especially alopecia totalis/universalis.

Comment on this clone: What it recognizes is unknown. This sample also contains other DNA sequences that code for the same CDR3.

This receptor was obtained from a human donor with alopecia areata. Material for sequencing was CD4+ T cells sorted from blood.

CDR3 DNA: TGTGCCAGCAGTGAATTGCGGGAGACCCAGTACTTC. Residues: CASSELRETQYF. This chain links TRBV2 with TRBJ2-5; D uncertain. Germline V CDR1 and CDR2: SNHLY, FYNNEI. The CDR3 sequence is 12 residues long. Trimming pared 2 bases from V and 5 bases from J, leaving 6 bases between.